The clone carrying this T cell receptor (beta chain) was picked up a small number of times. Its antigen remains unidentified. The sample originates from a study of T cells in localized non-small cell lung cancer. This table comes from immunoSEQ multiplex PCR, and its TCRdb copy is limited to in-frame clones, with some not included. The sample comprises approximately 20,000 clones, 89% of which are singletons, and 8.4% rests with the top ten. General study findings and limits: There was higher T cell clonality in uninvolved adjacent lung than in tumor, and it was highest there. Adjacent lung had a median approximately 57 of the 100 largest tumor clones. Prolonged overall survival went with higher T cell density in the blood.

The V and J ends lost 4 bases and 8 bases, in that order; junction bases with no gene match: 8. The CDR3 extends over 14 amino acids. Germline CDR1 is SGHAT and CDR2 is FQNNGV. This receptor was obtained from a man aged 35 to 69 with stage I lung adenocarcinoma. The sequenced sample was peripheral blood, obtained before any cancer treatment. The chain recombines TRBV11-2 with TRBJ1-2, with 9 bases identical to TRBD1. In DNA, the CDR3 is TGTGCCAGCAGCTCCCAGGGACAGGGATGGGGCTACACCTTC. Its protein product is CASSSQGQGWGYTF.